Shown below are 20 T cell receptor beta chains from a single sample sequenced in a study of cytomegalovirus exposure and HLA in healthy donors. In the PCR, 60 Vbeta and 13 Jbeta primers were used. Sequencing was performed with immunoSEQ multiplex PCR; in TCRdb, only in-frame clones are kept and a portion is missing. The data show 110,000 to 150,000 clones, around 72% seen once. The sequencing input was PBMCs. These receptors all come from a man between 40 and 49 years old in good health and CMV-seronegative.

This chain connects TRBV6-1 to TRBJ2-5; 9 bases are shared with TRBD2. CDR3 length: 14 amino acids. Germline assignment: CDR1 MNHNS and CDR2 SASEGT. V lost 4 bases and J lost 5; bases outside the gene matches: 5. DNA for the CDR3: TGTGCCAGCAGTGCGGGACTAGCTAGGGAGACCCAGTACTTC. Translation gives CASSAGLARETQYF.

As regards this clone: This may arise from a read error, as a much more abundant clone is one base away. Other DNA sequences in this sample translate to the same CDR3. This chain joins TRBV6-5 and TRBJ1-5; a weak D match, TRBD1 (5 bases). The CDR3 has 13 amino acids. Trimming removed 4 bases at V and 2 bases at J, with 6 bases between. Germline V gene data show CDR1 as MNHEY and CDR2 as SVGAGI. The CDR3 is CASSWGGNQPQHF. The CDR3 nucleotides read TGTGCCAGCAGTTGGGGGGGCAATCAGCCCCAGCATTTT.

V and J are TRBV13 and TRBJ1-1; no clear D. This CDR3 has 15 residues. Germline V lookup: CDR1 PRHDT, CDR2 FYEKMQ (reference sequence). V was shortened by 8 bases and J by 4 bases, with 20 bases between the two germline ends. The chain's CDR3 is CASVLRRLRATEAFF. The CDR3 nucleotides read TGTGCCAGCGTTCTCCGGCGACTGAGGGCCACTGAAGCTTTCTTT.

The CDR3 DNA sequence: TGCGCCAGCAGCCAAGCGGGGAGGTGGTCAGATACGCAGTATTTT. Translating gives CASSQAGRWSDTQYF. V is TRBV4-3 and J is TRBJ2-3, with D perhaps matching TRBD2 (6 bases). CDR3 length: 15 residues. Trimming took off 1 base at V and 4 bases at J, with 12 bases between the two ends. Germline lookup yields CDR1 LGHNA and CDR2 YSLEER.

The chain couples TRBV18 to TRBJ2-2; 7 bases are a match to TRBD2. Trimming took 4 bases from V and 4 from J; bases not matched to a gene: 3. Germline V gene lookup returns CDR1 KGHSH and CDR2 LQKENI. The length of the CDR3 is 14 residues. The CDR3 spells CASSLTSVTGELFF. The CDR3 bases are TGTGCCAGCTCACTTACTAGCGTCACCGGGGAGCTGTTTTTT. The variable domain in full, completed from reference TRBV18 and TRBJ2-2, reads NAGVMQNPRHLVRRRGQEARLRCSPMKGHSHVYWYRQLPEEGLKFMVYLQKENIIDESGMPKERFSAEFPKEGPSILRIQQVVRGDSAAYFCASSLTSVTGELFFGEGSRLTVL.

This clone was seen a few times. The rearrangement links TRBV9 to TRBJ2-2; 7 bases are shared with TRBD1. The germline CDR1 and CDR2 sequences are SGDLS and YYNGEE. This CDR3 has 16 residues. V lost 3 bases and J lost 3; bases outside the gene matches: 8. CDR3 DNA: TGTGCCAGCAGCGGTGCCTCCGACAGGGACACCGGGGAGCTGTTTTTT. Its protein product is CASSGASDRDTGELFF.

In its sample, this clone was seen once. It is unclear where the CDR3 begins or ends on the DNA, so no DNA is shown, and the CDR3 is as TCRdb lists it. The CDR3 region is CASSFLAGAQNTEAFF. This chain links TRBV28 with TRBJ1-1; the table's D gene call, TRBD1, was not cross checked with the DNA. The CDR3 contains 16 residues when both ends are counted. Looked up from germline, CDR1 is MDHEN and CDR2 is SYDVKM.

The chain has TRBV23-1 and TRBJ2-2; D possibly corresponds to TRBD2 (6 bases). TRBV23-1 is classed as an ORF, of uncertain function. V shed 2 bases and J shed 7 bases, with 11 bases lying between them. This CDR3 region has 14 residues. DNA of the CDR3: TGCGCCAGCAGTCAACCGACTAGTGACGGGGAGCTGTTTTTT. This gives the protein CASSQPTSDGELFF.

CDR3 bases: TGTGCCAGCAGGAGGGTTGCAACTAATGAAAAACTGTTTTTT. This codes for CASRRVATNEKLFF. The V and J genes are TRBV7-9 and TRBJ1-4, with D unclear. This CDR3 has 14 residues. V was shortened by 6 bases and J by 0 bases, with 8 bases between the two germline ends. Germline CDR1 is SEHNR and CDR2 is FQNEAQ (reference sequence).

The chain joins TRBV9 to TRBJ1-1, with D perhaps TRBD1 (6 bases). Germline V gene data show CDR1 as SGDLS and CDR2 as YYNGEE. The CDR3 extends over 19 amino acids. Trimming removed 3 bases at V and 0 bases at J, with 24 bases between. The CDR3 DNA follows: TGTGCCAGCAGCGATGCCCTGGGGGGGGCGCGGGCGATGAACACTGAAGCTTTCTTT. Translating it yields CASSDALGGARAMNTEAFF.

V and J are TRBV25-1 and TRBJ2-2; D uncertain. The length of the CDR3 is 12 residues. Germline V gene data show CDR1 as MGHDK and CDR2 as SYGVNS. V was clipped by 6 bases and J by 9 bases, with 11 bases between them. In nucleotides, the CDR3 is TGTGCCAGCAGCCAGACCGGGTGGGAGCTGTTTTTT. Protein sequence: CASSQTGWELFF.

This clone was recorded once. The chain couples TRBV5-1 to TRBJ2-1; 7 bases are shared with TRBD2. The CDR3 loop spans 15 amino acids. The V and J ends lost 4 bases and 6 bases, in that order; junction bases with no gene match: 10. The germline V gene encodes CDR1 SGHRS and CDR2 YFSETQ. CDR3 region: CASSLGLVSGNEQFF. The CDR3 bases are TGCGCCAGCAGCCTCGGACTAGTTAGTGGCAATGAGCAGTTCTTC.

The chain employs TRBV5-1 and TRBJ1-1; D is possibly TRBD1 (5 bases). The germline CDR1 and CDR2 sequences are SGHRS and YFSETQ. CDR3 length: 11 residues. V dropped 9 bases and J dropped 7 bases, with 13 bases sitting between them. The CDR3 coding sequence is TGCGCCATTTCCGACGGGGGTGAAGCTTTCTTT. This translates into CAISDGGEAFF.

V usage is TRBV7-9 and J usage is TRBJ2-4; the D gene is possibly TRBD1 (6 bases). The V end lost 5 bases, the J end lost 9 bases, and 29 bases lay between the germline ends. CDR3 length: 18 residues. Germline loops: CDR1 SEHNR, CDR2 FQNEAQ (reference sequence). CDR3 coding DNA: TGTGCCAGCAGCCCTCGTCCAACAGAAACAGGGACCTATGGCATTCAGTACTTC. This sequence encodes CASSPRPTETGTYGIQYF. Together with reference TRBV7-9 and TRBJ2-4, the CDR3 gives the full variable domain: DTGVSQNPRHKITKRGQNVTFRCDPISEHNRLYWYRQTLGQGPEFLTYFQNEAQLEKSRLLSDRFSAERPKGSFSTLEIQRTEQGDSAMYLCASSPRPTETGTYGIQYFGAGTRLSVL.

The V gene is TRBV5-6, the J gene TRBJ2-5; 7 bases match TRBD2. This CDR3 region has 15 residues. The germline CDR1 and CDR2 sequences are SGHDT and YYEEEE. V shed 0 bases and J 7 bases; nucleotides not matched to a gene: 9. The CDR3 nucleotides read TGTGCCAGCAGCTTGGATCTAGCGGCCCTGGGGACCCAGTACTTC. This encodes CASSLDLAALGTQYF.

The chain is built from TRBV6-5 and TRBJ1-6; 8 bases are a match to TRBD1. The J segment lost 7 bases and the V segment lost 4 bases, leaving 6 bases of the junction unmatched. Germline V lookup: CDR1 MNHEY, CDR2 SVGAGI. There are 15 residues in the CDR3. The DNA of the CDR3 is TGTGCCAGCAGTTTAACCGGGACAGGAAATTCACCCCTCCACTTT. Its translation is CASSLTGTGNSPLHF.

The rearrangement uses TRBV7-9 and TRBJ1-5; weak D call: TRBD1 (5 bases). The CDR3 covers 15 residues. Germline CDR1 and CDR2: SEHNR and FQNEAQ (reference sequence). V was shortened by 10 bases and J by 4 bases, with 20 bases between the two germline ends. This CDR3 is CANIPLGLGNQPQHF. CDR3 coding DNA: TGTGCCAACATTCCCTTGGGGCTGGGAAATCAGCCCCAGCATTTT.

The J gene is TRBJ1-2, the V gene TRBV19; D is ambiguous. The germline V gene has CDR1 LNHDA and CDR2 SQIVND (reference sequence). Trimming removed 3 bases at V and 2 bases at J, with 7 bases between. This CDR3 has 13 residues. CDR3 protein: CASSINTNYGYTF. DNA of the CDR3: TGTGCCAGTAGTATCAACACGAACTATGGCTACACCTTC.

To note about this clone: The same CDR3 also results from other DNA sequences found in this sample. The chain has TRBV5-4 and TRBJ1-6; D is undetermined. The length of the CDR3 is 17 residues. Trimming took off 4 bases at V and 0 bases at J, with 14 bases between the two ends. CDR1 and CDR2 (germline): SGHNT, YYREEE (reference sequence). CDR3 protein: CASSPDITSSYNSPLHF. For the CDR3, the DNA is TGTGCCAGCAGCCCCGACATAACCTCCTCCTATAATTCACCCCTCCACTTT.

The chain combines TRBV23-1 with TRBJ2-2; TRBD2 aligns across 11 bases. TRBV23-1 is identified as an open reading frame with a role that is uncertain. The CDR3 extends over 18 amino acids. V gave up 0 bases and J gave up 6 bases; unmatched junction bases: 9. CDR3 loop: CASSQSAPLAGDSGELFF. CDR3 nucleotide sequence: TGCGCCAGCAGTCAATCGGCCCCACTAGCGGGGGACTCCGGGGAGCTGTTTTTT.